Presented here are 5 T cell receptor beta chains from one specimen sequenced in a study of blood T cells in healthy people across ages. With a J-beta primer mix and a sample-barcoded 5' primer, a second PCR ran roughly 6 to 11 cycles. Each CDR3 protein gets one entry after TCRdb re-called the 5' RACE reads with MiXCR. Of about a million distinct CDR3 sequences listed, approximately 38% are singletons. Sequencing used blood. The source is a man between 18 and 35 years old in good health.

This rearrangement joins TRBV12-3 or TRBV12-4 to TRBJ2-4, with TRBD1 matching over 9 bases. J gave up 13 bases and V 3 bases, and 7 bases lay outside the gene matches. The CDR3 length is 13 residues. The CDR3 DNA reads TGTGCCAGCAGTTTTGGGACAGGGACCATCCAGTACTTC. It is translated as CASSFGTGTIQYF.

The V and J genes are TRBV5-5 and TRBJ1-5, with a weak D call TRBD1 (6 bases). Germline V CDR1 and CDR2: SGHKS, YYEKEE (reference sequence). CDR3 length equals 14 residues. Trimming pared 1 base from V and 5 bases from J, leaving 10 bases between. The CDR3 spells CASSLSQGYQPQHF. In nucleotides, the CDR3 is TGTGCCAGCAGCTTGTCACAGGGATATCAGCCCCAGCATTTT.

CDR3 amino acids: CAWRQVDAGELFF. The CDR3 nucleotides read TGTGCCTGGAGGCAGGTGGATGCCGGGGAGCTGTTTTTT. The chain joins TRBV30 to TRBJ2-2; D uncertain. Germline lookup yields CDR1 GTSNPN and CDR2 SVGIG (reference sequence). V lost 3 bases and J lost 6, with 11 bases in between. This CDR3 contains 13 residues. Variable domain in full (rest from reference TRBV30 and TRBJ2-2): SQTIHQWPATLVQPVGSPLSLECTVEGTSNPNLYWYRQAAGRGLQLLFYSVGIGQISSEVPQNLSASRPQDRQFILSSKKLLLSDSGFYLCAWRQVDAGELFFGEGSRLTVL.

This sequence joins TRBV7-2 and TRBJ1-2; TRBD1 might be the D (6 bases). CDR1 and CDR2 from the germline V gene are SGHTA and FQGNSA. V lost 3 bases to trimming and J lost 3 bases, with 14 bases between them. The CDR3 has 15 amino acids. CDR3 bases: TGTGCCAGCAGCTTTCAGGGGTTTAGCGACTATGGCTACACCTTC. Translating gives CASSFQGFSDYGYTF.

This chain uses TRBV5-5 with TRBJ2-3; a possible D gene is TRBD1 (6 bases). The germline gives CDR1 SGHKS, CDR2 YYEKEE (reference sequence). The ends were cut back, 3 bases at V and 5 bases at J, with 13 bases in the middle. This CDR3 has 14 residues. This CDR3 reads CASSSGQRLDTQYF. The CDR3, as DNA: TGTGCCAGCAGCTCAGGACAGAGACTAGATACGCAGTATTTT.